This TCR beta chain was identified in a study of regulatory T cells in long-lasting Graves disease. On the study more broadly: Over 5 years of antithyroid drugs plus positive TSH receptor antibodies defined persistent Graves' disease.

Sequencing libraries for TCR beta were prepared with iRepertoire HTBI primers and Arm-PCR of CDR3 regions. TCRdb fed the multiplex PCR reads into MiXCR, producing one record per CDR3 protein. In the table there are about 460,000 distinct CDR3 sequences, approximately 23% of which are singletons. General study findings and limits: There was favoring of TRBV28, TRBJ1-2 and TRBJ2-5 in persistent disease.

Time point given: persistent/refractory GD, antithyroid drugs over 5 years with positive TRAb. PBMC RNA was the source of the TCR library. Patients met American Thyroid Association criteria for Graves' disease. An approximately 10-milliliter sample of peripheral blood was drawn into EDTA tubes. In germline, CDR1 is SGHTA, CDR2 FQGNSA. The CDR3 has 15 residues. Trimming took 5 bases from V and 2 from J; bases not matched to a gene: 7. Remarks on this clonotype: Antigen: not known.

The source was peripheral blood mononuclear cells (PBMCs), collected when the disease was refractory, from a patient treated with antithyroid drugs. The rearrangement uses TRBV7-2 and TRBJ1-2; 8 nucleotides agree with TRBD1. This TCR was sampled from a female donor with Graves disease. The CDR3 coding sequence is TGTGCCAGCAGCGGATATAGACAGGGGAACTATGGCTACACCTTC. This sequence encodes CASSGYRQGNYGYTF.